This T cell receptor (gamma chain) stems from a study of gamma-delta chains in newborns, infants, children (dated by TCRdb to 2018 to 2020). Some background on the complete study: In the study title, it is stated that polyclonal expansion of innate gammadelta T cells is driven by microbial exposure immediately after birth. Right after human newborns were born, the researchers looked at the way microbial exposure shaped their populations of innate gammadelta T cells.

The run used an Illumina MiSeq. TCRdb reanalyzed the public reads with the CATT caller, and identical DNA sequences were merged afterwards. Present in this sample are approximately 860 gamma-chain clones, about two fifths of which were seen just once. Roughly 25% of the sample goes to the ten largest clones. Based on the germline V gene (reference sequence), the CDR1 and CDR2 sequences are GITISATS and ISYDGTV. The CDR3 runs 17 residues from the cysteine to the phenylalanine. This entry keeps only the CDR3 DNA: 51 bases, framed from base 1. V has 0 bases trimmed and J has 7 bases trimmed; junction bases matching no gene number 6. Notes on this clone: The clone's antigen remains unknown. No per-base quality is available; no much larger clone lies one base away.

The sample taken for sequencing was blood. This sequence uses TRGV9 and TRGJP. TCRdb gives no J gene; it was assigned here by matching the DNA to germline. This sequence was found in a child who was a newborn, infant or young child, either healthy, febrile or measles-vaccinated (not recorded which). The DNA sequence follows: TGTGCCTTGTGGGAGGTGCAGTCGGAGTTGGGCAAAAAAATCAAGGTATTT. The resulting protein is CALWEVQSELGKKIKVF.